These T cell receptor beta chains were read from a single sample in a study of cytotoxic CD8 clonotypes in ibrutinib-treated CLL. Repertoires were generated with immunoSEQ multiplex PCR, while TCRdb's copy carries only in-frame clones and drops some. The sample includes approximately 300,000 clones, about 80% seen only once; the top ten take 6.5% to 8%. The sequencing used PBMCs, collected before ibrutinib treatment. These receptors came from a human donor with chronic lymphocytic leukemia. Each CDR3 is given with its conserved first and last residue. A D gene is named only where the DNA matches it firmly. Clone size is given for some rows only: seen once, a few or many times, or a class if the clone is expanded.

length	D	size	V	J	CDR3	DNA
15	TRBD1	-	TRBV7-9	TRBJ2-7	CASSRYRGGSYEQYF	TGTGCCAGCAGCCGTTACAGGGGTGGGTCCTACGAGCAGTACTTC
14	TRBD2	-	TRBV10-3	TRBJ2-1	CAIKGGRSNNEQFF	TGTGCCATCAAGGGCGGGAGGTCTAACAATGAGCAGTTCTTC
15	TRBD2	-	TRBV29-1	TRBJ2-1	CSVAPRLAGDNEQFF	TGCAGCGTAGCCCCGAGACTAGCGGGGGACAATGAGCAGTTCTTC
14	-	once	TRBV2	TRBJ2-1	CASSERYSYNEQFF	TGTGCCAGCAGTGAGAGGTACTCCTACAATGAGCAGTTCTTC
17	TRBD1	-	TRBV5-4	TRBJ1-2	CASSTLFSRQGYYGYTF	TGTGCCAGCAGCACACTTTTCTCCAGACAGGGCTACTATGGCTACACCTTC
16	-	few	TRBV7-9	TRBJ2-3	CASSSFQDWGTDTQYF	TGTGCCAGCAGCTCCTTCCAGGATTGGGGCACAGATACGCAGTATTTT
12	-	-	TRBV10-1	TRBJ1-1	CASSESGTEAFF	TGCGCCAGCAGTGAGTCGGGCACTGAAGCTTTCTTT
12	-	-	TRBV30	TRBJ1-5	CAWSGSNQPQHF	TGTGCCTGGAGTGGAAGCAATCAGCCCCAGCATTTT
19	TRBD2	-	TRBV7-2	TRBJ2-5	CASSPEPGLAGERQETQYF	TGTGCCAGCAGTCCGGAACCGGGACTAGCGGGAGAGCGGCAAGAGACCCAGTACTTC
14	-	-	TRBV13	TRBJ1-1	CASRITGFHTEAFF	TGTGCCAGCAGGATCACGGGGTTTCACACTGAAGCTTTCTTT
15	TRBD2	-	TRBV6-5	TRBJ2-7	CASSRSGSGIYEQYF	TGTGCCAGCAGTCGAAGCGGGAGTGGGATATACGAGCAGTACTTC
13	-	-	TRBV7-2	TRBJ1-2	CASSPATNYGYTF	TGTGCCAGCAGCCCGGCTACTAACTATGGCTACACCTTC
15	TRBD2	once	TRBV29-1	TRBJ2-1	CSIHGREGLYNEQFF	TGCAGCATCCACGGGCGGGAGGGATTGTACAATGAGCAGTTCTTC
12	-	-	TRBV6-6	TRBJ2-5	CASSYARETQYF	TGTGCCAGCAGCTACGCCCGAGAGACCCAGTACTTC
15	-	-	TRBV28	TRBJ2-1	CASSGGGMTRDEQFF	TGTGCCAGCAGTGGGGGTGGCATGACAAGGGATGAGCAGTTCTTC
17	TRBD1	-	TRBV10-3	TRBJ2-2	CAISESGQGAGTGELFF	TGTGCCATCAGTGAGTCGGGACAGGGCGCGGGCACCGGGGAGCTGTTTTTT
15	-	-	TRBV30	TRBJ1-2	CACAPVGSPNYGYTF	TGTGCCTGTGCCCCGGTGGGGTCGCCTAACTATGGCTACACCTTC
13	-	once	TRBV11-3	TRBJ2-2	CASSSRGTGELFF	TGTGCCAGCAGCTCACGGGGGACCGGGGAGCTGTTTTTT
12	-	few	TRBV19	TRBJ2-3	CASRWDTDTQYF	TGTGCCAGTAGATGGGATACAGATACGCAGTATTTT
15	TRBD2	-	TRBV18	TRBJ2-5	CASSPPLAGGETQYF	TGTGCCAGCTCACCTCCCCTAGCGGGGGGTGAGACCCAGTACTTC
13	-	few	TRBV19	TRBJ1-2	CASSIDPQYGYTF	TGTGCCAGTAGTATAGATCCCCAATATGGCTACACCTTC
15	-	-	TRBV7-3	TRBJ2-7	CASSLSGAMAYEQYF	TGTGCCAGCAGCTTATCGGGAGCGATGGCCTACGAGCAGTACTTC
16	TRBD2	once	TRBV19	TRBJ2-5	CASSRLAGGGQETQYF	TGTGCCAGTAGTAGACTAGCGGGAGGGGGTCAAGAGACCCAGTACTTC